This TCR beta chain was sequenced for a study of blood T cell repertoires in COVID-19. For the study at large: The samples span acute and convalescent COVID-19 from the United States, Italy and Spain.

Individuals drawn from about two dozen US areas were about 18 to 100 years old. Donors of Cohort 3 who recovered were those that had two negative PCRs, clearance, or symptom resolution. The authors' processing: Quantification of nucleated cells was approximated via reference gene primer amplification. Here immunoSEQ multiplex PCR was the method, and the copy in TCRdb shows in-frame clones only, minus some. The DNA gave D and trimming, while V, J and clone size come from that table. Here the sample spans approximately 280,000 clones, 89% being singletons. The sequenced material came from PBMCs or T cells enriched from blood (not recorded which). This TCR was sampled from a woman in her fifties or sixties who had recovered from COVID-19.

As DNA, the CDR3 is TGTGCCTGGAAGGGCAGGGGGCATGAGACCCAGTACTTC. Encoded protein: CAWKGRGHETQYF. This chain connects TRBV30 to TRBJ2-5; TRBD1 agrees at 8 bases. Per the germline V gene, CDR1 is GTSNPN and CDR2 is SVGIG (reference sequence). The J segment lost 5 bases and the V segment lost 4 bases, leaving 6 bases of the junction unmatched. The CDR3 has 13 residues. Based on the CDR3 plus reference TRBV30 and TRBJ2-5, the full variable domain is SQTIHQWPATLVQPVGSPLSLECTVEGTSNPNLYWYRQAAGRGLQLLFYSVGIGQISSEVPQNLSASRPQDRQFILSSKKLLLSDSGFYLCAWKGRGHETQYFGPGTRLLVL.